Listed below are T cell receptor beta chains from one sample, sequenced in a study of control samples from healthy donors and cancer patients. TCRdb's table, derived via immunoSEQ multiplex PCR, lists solely in-frame clones and lacks some. The data show about 120,000 clones, 89% seen once. Sequencing input: blood. These receptors originate from a middle-aged man in good health. CDR3s include the opening cysteine and the closing phenylalanine or tryptophan. D genes are given only for firm matches. Rows give clone size only sometimes, using once, few, many, or a class for an expanded clone.

clone size: .; J gene: TRBJ1-5; D gene: TRBD1; V gene: TRBV28; CDR3 DNA: TGTGCCAGCAGTTCGGGACAGGGCCGGAATCAGCCCCAGCATTTT; CDR3 protein: CASSSGQGRNQPQHF
clone size: .; J gene: TRBJ2-3; D gene: TRBD2; V gene: TRBV5-1; CDR3 DNA: TGCGCCAGCAGCCCTGGACTAGTTGGGCGTCCTGGGAGCACAGATACGCAGTATTTT; CDR3 protein: CASSPGLVGRPGSTDTQYF
clone size: .; J gene: TRBJ2-3; D gene: .; V gene: TRBV3-1/TRBV3-2; CDR3 DNA: TGTGCCAGCAGAGGAGGGTCGGCAGGGGGAGGGGATACGCAGTATTTT; CDR3 protein: CASRGGSAGGGDTQYF
clone size: .; J gene: TRBJ1-1; D gene: TRBD1; V gene: TRBV9; CDR3 DNA: TGTGCCAGCAGCGCGAGTGACAGGGGGGGTTCTGAAGCTTTCTTT; CDR3 protein: CASSASDRGGSEAFF
clone size: .; J gene: TRBJ1-2; D gene: .; V gene: TRBV3-1/TRBV3-2; CDR3 DNA: TGTGCCAGCAGCCAAGTTGACAGAAGCTTGCGTGGCTACACCTTC; CDR3 protein: CASSQVDRSLRGYTF
clone size: .; J gene: TRBJ2-7; D gene: .; V gene: TRBV5-1; CDR3 DNA: TGCGCCAGCAGCAACATCTACGAGCAGTACTTC; CDR3 protein: CASSNIYEQYF
clone size: once; J gene: TRBJ1-4; D gene: .; V gene: TRBV30; CDR3 DNA: TGTGCCTGGAGTGTAGGTCTGAGCGCGATCGATCCAGGGGAAAAACTGTTTTTT; CDR3 protein: CAWSVGLSAIDPGEKLFF
clone size: .; J gene: TRBJ1-1; D gene: .; V gene: TRBV7-8; CDR3 DNA: TGTGCCAGCAGCTTCACGGACATGAACACTGAAGCTTTCTTT; CDR3 protein: CASSFTDMNTEAFF
clone size: .; J gene: TRBJ1-6; D gene: TRBD1; V gene: TRBV5-8; CDR3 DNA: TGTGCCAGCAGCTTGGGACAGGGTTCTTCACCCCTCCACTTT; CDR3 protein: CASSLGQGSSPLHF
clone size: few; J gene: TRBJ1-1; D gene: .; V gene: TRBV6-5; CDR3 DNA: TGTGCCAGCAGAAGGGGGAGCGGCACTGAAGCTTTCTTT; CDR3 protein: CASRRGSGTEAFF
clone size: .; J gene: TRBJ1-6; D gene: TRBD1; V gene: TRBV5-4; CDR3 DNA: TGTGCCAGCAGCTCGGCGGGACAGATCTATAATTCACCCCTCCACTTT; CDR3 protein: CASSSAGQIYNSPLHF
clone size: .; J gene: TRBJ2-1; D gene: .; V gene: TRBV12-3/TRBV12-4; CDR3 DNA: TGTGCCAGCAGTTTACCAGGGCCCAATGAGCAGTTCTTC; CDR3 protein: CASSLPGPNEQFF
clone size: .; J gene: TRBJ2-7; D gene: TRBD1; V gene: TRBV7-2; CDR3 DNA: TGTGCCAGCAGGACCCGAGGGACAGGGGAGTACGAGCAGTACTTC; CDR3 protein: CASRTRGTGEYEQYF
clone size: .; J gene: TRBJ2-3; D gene: TRBD2; V gene: TRBV5-5; CDR3 DNA: TGTGCCAGCAGCCTCGCAACTAGCGGGGGCCACCTTAGCACAGATACGCAGTATTTT; CDR3 protein: CASSLATSGGHLSTDTQYF
clone size: .; J gene: TRBJ1-4; D gene: TRBD1; V gene: TRBV4-2; CDR3 DNA: TGTGCCAGCAGCCATGGGGGACAGGAGAATGAAAAACTGTTTTTT; CDR3 protein: CASSHGGQENEKLFF
clone size: .; J gene: TRBJ2-3; D gene: .; V gene: TRBV4-3; CDR3 DNA: TGCGCCAGCAGCCAAGAGGCTGACCATACGCAGTATTTT; CDR3 protein: CASSQEADHTQYF
clone size: .; J gene: TRBJ1-2; D gene: TRBD1; V gene: TRBV6-5; CDR3 DNA: TGTGCCAGCAGGCGACCGGGACAGGGGGTGGACACCTTC; CDR3 protein: CASRRPGQGVDTF
clone size: .; J gene: TRBJ2-3; D gene: TRBD1; V gene: TRBV9; CDR3 DNA: TGTGCCAGCAGCGTAGTTGGACAGGGACCCACAGATACGCAGTATTTT; CDR3 protein: CASSVVGQGPTDTQYF
clone size: .; J gene: TRBJ2-7; D gene: TRBD2; V gene: TRBV6-4; CDR3 DNA: TGTGCCAGCAGTGATAGGCGTAGCGGGGGGCCATCGCAGTACTCCTACGAGCAGTACTTC; CDR3 protein: CASSDRRSGGPSQYSYEQYF
clone size: .; J gene: TRBJ2-3; D gene: .; V gene: TRBV5-8; CDR3 DNA: TGTGCCAGCAGCTTGGCCCTCTTGGCAGGGGGGGCAGATACGCAGTATTTT; CDR3 protein: CASSLALLAGGADTQYF
clone size: .; J gene: TRBJ2-2; D gene: TRBD1; V gene: TRBV25-1; CDR3 DNA: TGTGCCAGCAGTGACGGGACAGGGGTGAACACCGGGGAGCTGTTTTTT; CDR3 protein: CASSDGTGVNTGELFF
clone size: .; J gene: TRBJ1-1; D gene: .; V gene: TRBV6-5; CDR3 DNA: TGTGCCAGCCGAGACGGACTCATGAACACTGAAGCTTTCTTT; CDR3 protein: CASRDGLMNTEAFF
clone size: .; J gene: TRBJ1-3; D gene: .; V gene: TRBV10-3; CDR3 DNA: TGTGCCATCAAGAGGGACGGCTCTGGAAACACCATATATTTT; CDR3 protein: CAIKRDGSGNTIYF
clone size: .; J gene: TRBJ1-3; D gene: .; V gene: TRBV6-1; CDR3 DNA: TGTGCCAGCAGTGGGGGCAGGGCCTTCTCTGGAAACACCATATATTTT; CDR3 protein: CASSGGRAFSGNTIYF
clone size: .; J gene: TRBJ2-7; D gene: .; V gene: TRBV5-1; CDR3 DNA: TGCGCCAGCAGCTTGGAAAGGGCCTACGAGCAGTACTTC; CDR3 protein: CASSLERAYEQYF
clone size: .; J gene: TRBJ1-2; D gene: .; V gene: TRBV5-6; CDR3 DNA: TGTGCCAGCAGCTCGGGGATAGGGATCGGGCATGGCTACACCTTC; CDR3 protein: CASSSGIGIGHGYTF
clone size: .; J gene: TRBJ1-2; D gene: TRBD1; V gene: TRBV19; CDR3 DNA: TGTGCCAGTAGTCAAGGACAGGCCTATGGCTACACCTTC; CDR3 protein: CASSQGQAYGYTF